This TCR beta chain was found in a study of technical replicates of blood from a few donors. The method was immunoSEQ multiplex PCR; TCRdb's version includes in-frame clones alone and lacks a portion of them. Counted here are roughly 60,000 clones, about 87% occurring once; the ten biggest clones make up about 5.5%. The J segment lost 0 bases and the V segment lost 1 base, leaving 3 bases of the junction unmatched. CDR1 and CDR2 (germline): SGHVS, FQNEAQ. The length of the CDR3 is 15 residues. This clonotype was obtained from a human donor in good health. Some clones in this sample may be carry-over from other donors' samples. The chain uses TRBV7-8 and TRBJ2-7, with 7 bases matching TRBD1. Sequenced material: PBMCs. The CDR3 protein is CASSLERDSSYEQYF. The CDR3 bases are TGTGCCAGCAGCTTAGAGAGGGACAGCTCCTACGAGCAGTACTTC.